This T cell receptor (beta chain) was captured in a study of human T cells and chemical hapten exposure (dated by TCRdb to about 2021). Study-level background: For sensitization, 2% DPC in acetone was applied to a 2 cm by 2 cm area of upper inner arm skin. Approximately 28 alopecia patients provided blood for TCR sequencing at one to four time points (pre-sensitization, 2, 6 and 24 weeks). Patch testing on the upper back used Finn chambers containing 0.01% DPC, with scoring done after 6 days according to International Contact Dermatitis Research Group standards. Libraries were pooled for sequencing, and variation in per-sample TCR yields was attributed mainly to small differences in library volumes within the pool. Most of the patients in the cohort were female, and the cohort covered alopecia areata with under or over 50% scalp involvement, alopecia totalis and alopecia universalis. Throughout the approximately 23-week study period, patients were also given weekly therapeutic DPC doses on the scalp. Blood samples were taken from patients before sensitization (week 0) and then at 2, 6 and about 24 weeks after DPC sensitization. The study tracked peripheral blood TCR repertoire changes in vivo during primary and secondary sensitization to the hapten diphenylcyclopropenone (DPC) in alopecia patients.

The library was prepared using RACE. Sequencer: NextSeq 500. During library preparation, unique molecular identifiers were attached to individual cDNA molecules so that TCRs could be counted quantitatively and reproducibly. From each blood RNA sample, both TCR alpha and TCR beta chains were sequenced. On the authors' methods: The median number of TCRs per sample was some 100,000, ranging from roughly 23,224 to 690,600. V, J and CDR3 annotation of the TCR reads was carried out using the Decombinator software suite. For PS versus PT1 abundance plots, all samples were subsampled to the same number of TCRs (28,000). Expanded TCRs were defined as absent before sensitization and observed at least eight times at the 2-week time point. TCRdb trimmed public reads at Q25 via fastp, called clones via MiXCR and kept in-frame beta chains. One record per CDR3 amino acid sequence lists the most common genes and DNA. The V and J calls here are based on TCRdb, not the publication. Present in this sample are about 57,000 distinct CDR3 sequences, about 9.6% of which were seen just once. The ten most abundant clones make up about an eighth of the sample.

Broader findings and caveats from the paper: Expanded TCRs formed significantly more large CDR3 similarity clusters than pre-sensitization or healthy control sets, consistent with antigen-driven responses. Patch test score was positively correlated with the number of PT1 expanded TCRs, with significance at thresholds 8, 16 and 32 but not at 4. Alopecia, a presumed autoimmune disease, was present in all patients, so the immune response of the patients might differ from that of healthy individuals. Repeated subsampling changed both the strength of the expansion versus patch-test correlation and the threshold at which the correlation became significant. No change with DPC sensitization was found in the number of TCRs above 1 in 1000 frequency, and no evidence of global repertoire structure alterations was found.

This clonotype was counted only a few times. Its recognized antigen is unknown. No much larger clone exists at a distance of one base, and base qualities are not known. Germline trimming: 9 bases from V, 4 bases from J; junction bases outside gene matches: 8. From the cysteine up to the phenylalanine, the CDR3 has a length of 14 residues. This entry keeps only the CDR3 DNA: 42 bases, framed from base 1. Reading the germline V gene gives CDR1 KGHDR and CDR2 SFDVKD. What this sample's time point label stands for: patch test 1, 2 weeks after DPC sensitization. Explained via the paper, the treatment or condition label denotes: therapeutic diphenylcyclopropenone sensitization with weekly scalp DPC. Blood at each patch-test visit was drawn before the patch test was applied. Eligible patients were aged 18 to 70, diagnosed with alopecia, deemed suitable for DPC therapy, and excluded if pregnant. Unfractionated whole blood was collected in Tempus Blood RNA tubes, and total RNA was extracted from that blood.

The sequence was collected from a woman aged 40 to 55 with alopecia areata. Some clones in this sample may be carry-over from other donors' samples. This receptor chain uses TRBV24-1 and TRBJ2-3; 8 nucleotides in the junction match TRBD1. Sample: whole blood, taken in connection with sensitization to the hapten diphenylcyclopropenone (DPC). The CDR3 protein sequence reads: CATSGQGGADTQYF. DNA sequence: TGTGCCACCTCAGGACAGGGAGGCGCAGATACGCAGTATTTT.